The 21 T cell receptor beta chains below were found in one sample sequenced in a study of blood T cell repertoires in COVID-19. Assay used: immunoSEQ multiplex PCR; TCRdb lists only in-frame clones, some missing. The profile shows 80,000 to 95,000 clones, around 85% of them singletons. Sequencing was carried out using peripheral blood. The receptors originated from a man aged 80 or over with acute or convalescent COVID-19.

The rearrangement uses TRBV28 and TRBJ1-2; D is ambiguous. V was trimmed by 6 bases and J by 6 bases, leaving 17 bases between them. This CDR3 is 14 amino acids long. Germline loops: CDR1 MDHEN, CDR2 SYDVKM. The CDR3 nucleotides read TGTGCCAGCAGGGGATGGCTGGAGGGAGATGGCTACACCTTC. It specifies CASRGWLEGDGYTF.

The rearrangement links TRBV18 to TRBJ1-1; 7 nucleotides match TRBD1. After removal of 2 bases from V and 8 bases from J, the junction contained 5 bases not matched to a gene. The CDR3 runs 13 residues. CDR1 and CDR2 (germline): KGHSH, LQKENI. The CDR3 sequence: CASSPLDRAEAFF. The CDR3 nucleotides read TGTGCCAGCTCACCATTAGACAGGGCGGAAGCTTTCTTT.

The chain carries TRBV10-3 and TRBJ1-1, with 7 bases that match TRBD1. This CDR3 contains 15 residues. The V gene's germline CDR1 is ENHRY and CDR2 SYGVKD. The trim removed 1 base at V and 1 base at J, leaving 3 bases unmatched. CDR3 DNA: TGTGCCATCAGTGAGTTCAGGGGGTGGAACACTGAAGCTTTCTTT. It specifies CAISEFRGWNTEAFF.

This rearrangement joins TRBV28 to TRBJ2-7, with 10 nucleotides matching TRBD2. V dropped 6 bases and J dropped 7; count of bases not matched to a gene: 9. CDR3 size: 14 residues. CDR1 is MDHEN, CDR2 SYDVKM, per germline. The chain's CDR3 is CASRPIAGGGEQYF. Written as DNA, the CDR3 is TGTGCCAGCAGACCCATAGCGGGAGGTGGAGAGCAGTACTTC.

The CDR3 region is CASSYGSGYGYTF. The CDR3, as DNA: TGTGCCAGCAGTTACGGTTCCGGGTATGGCTACACCTTC. The chain carries TRBV6-2 or TRBV6-3 and TRBJ1-2; no clear D. Germline CDR1 is MNHEY and CDR2 is SVGEGT. Trimming removed 2 bases at V and 5 bases at J, with 9 bases between. The CDR3 sequence is 13 residues long.

The chain couples TRBV14 to TRBJ1-5; 8 bases align to TRBD1. This CDR3 region has 14 residues. Per germline, CDR1 SGHDN and CDR2 FVKESK. The V and J ends lost 9 bases and 5 bases, in that order; junction bases with no gene match: 9. The CDR3 coding sequence is TGTGCCAGGTTAGGGCAGGGGGCTTATCAGCCCCAGCATTTT. Protein product: CARLGQGAYQPQHF.

The chain joins TRBV11-3 to TRBJ2-7, with a weak D call TRBD1 (6 bases). Germline V gene lookup returns CDR1 SGHNT and CDR2 YENEEA. This CDR3 has 13 amino acids. Trimming stripped 5 bases from V and 2 bases from J, with 10 bases between. As DNA, the CDR3 is TGTGCCAGCAGCACAGGGAGTACCTACGAGCAGTACTTC. Translation gives CASSTGSTYEQYF. The entire variable domain, with the rest obtained from reference TRBV11-3 and TRBJ2-7, is as follows: EAGVVQSPRYKIIEKKQPVAFWCNPISGHNTLYWYLQNLGQGPELLIRYENEEAVDDSQLPKDRFSAERLKGVDSTLKIQPAELGDSAVYLCASSTGSTYEQYFGPGTRLTVT.

The sample holds one count of this clone. J is TRBJ2-6 and V is TRBV14; TRBD1 matches at 7 bases. Germline V gene data show CDR1 as SGHDN and CDR2 as FVKESK. V trimming: 4 bases; J trimming: 2 bases; junction bases outside the gene matches: 5. The length of the CDR3 is 16 residues. The CDR3 nucleotides read TGTGCCAGCAGCCGTCAGGGGGTGGCTGGGGCCAACGTCCTGACTTTC. It translates to CASSRQGVAGANVLTF. The whole variable domain, filled in from reference TRBV14 and TRBJ2-6, reads EAGVTQFPSHSVIEKGQTVTLRCDPISGHDNLYWYRRVMGKEIKFLLHFVKESKQDESGMPNNRFLAERTGGTYSTLKVQPAELEDSGVYFCASSRQGVAGANVLTFGAGSRLTVL.

The gene calls are TRBV7-9 and TRBJ2-7; 11 bases fit TRBD1. Trimming at V came to 5 bases and at J to 7 bases, leaving 7 bases not matched to a gene. The CDR3 totals 14 residues. The germline gives CDR1 SEHNR, CDR2 FQNEAQ (reference sequence). CDR3: CASSRGQGALEQYF. In nucleotides, the CDR3 is TGTGCCAGCAGCCGAGGACAGGGGGCTTTGGAGCAGTACTTC.

This sequence joins TRBV19 and TRBJ2-1; D might be TRBD2 (6 bases). The V end was cut by 0 bases, the J end by 4 bases, with 16 bases between. Germline V lookup: CDR1 LNHDA, CDR2 SQIVND (reference sequence). The CDR3 contains 17 residues. The CDR3 sequence is CASSIEEGQVSYNEQFF. The CDR3, as DNA: TGTGCCAGTAGTATAGAGGAGGGCCAAGTTTCTTACAATGAGCAGTTCTTC.

This chain joins TRBV10-1 and TRBJ1-5; no reliable D call. Trimming pared 6 bases from V and 2 bases from J, leaving 14 bases between. CDR1 is WNHNN, CDR2 SYGVQD, per germline (reference sequence). The CDR3 length is 15 residues. CDR3 region: CASSANIACNQPQHF. CDR3 nucleotides: TGCGCCAGCAGCGCAAACATTGCTTGCAATCAGCCCCAGCATTTT.

Here the CDR3 DNA reads TGCGCCAGCAGCCAAGGTCTGAATTCACCCCTCCACTTT. This encodes CASSQGLNSPLHF. This rearrangement joins TRBV4-1 to TRBJ1-6, with D unclear. From germline, CDR1 is MGHRA and CDR2 YSYEKL. The CDR3 length is 13 residues. Trimming left V 1 base short and J 7 bases short, with 5 bases between.

The table lists this clone with a few counts. The V call is TRBV6-2 or TRBV6-3, the J call TRBJ2-7; unclear D gene. Germline-derived CDR1 and CDR2 are MNHEY and SVGEGT. V lost 6 bases to trimming and J lost 0 bases, with 6 bases between them. The CDR3 sequence is 12 residues long. The CDR3 loop is CASSISSYEQYF. The DNA of the CDR3 is TGTGCCAGCAGCATTAGCTCCTACGAGCAGTACTTC.

This rearrangement joins TRBV7-9 to TRBJ1-5; tentative D call: TRBD1 (6 bases). The CDR3 has 15 amino acids. Trimming removed 5 bases at V and 1 base at J, with 12 bases between. Per germline, CDR1 SEHNR and CDR2 FQNEAQ (reference sequence). This CDR3 is CASSQGGRSNQPQHF. CDR3 sequence (DNA): TGTGCCAGCAGCCAAGGGGGACGGAGCAATCAGCCCCAGCATTTT.

The V call is TRBV9, the J call TRBJ2-2, with D hard to call. There are 11 residues in the CDR3. The V and J ends lost 4 bases and 7 bases respectively, with 5 bases between them. CDR1 is SGDLS and CDR2 is YYNGEE in the germline V gene. In DNA, the CDR3 is TGTGCCAGCAGCTCCATCGGGGAGCTGTTTTTT. The encoded protein is CASSSIGELFF.

The J gene is TRBJ1-5, the V gene TRBV19; no clear D. Germline CDR1 LNHDA, CDR2 SQIVND (reference sequence). This CDR3 has 13 amino acids. V lost 6 bases and J lost 7, with 13 bases in between. CDR3 sequence: CASSKTRYQPQHF. The CDR3 DNA reads TGTGCCAGTAGCAAAACGCGTTACCAGCCCCAGCATTTT. The full variable domain, rest sourced from reference TRBV19 and TRBJ1-5, is DGGITQSPKYLFRKEGQNVTLSCEQNLNHDAMYWYRQDPGQGLRLIYYSQIVNDFQKGDIAEGYSVSREKKESFPLTVTSAQKNPTAFYLCASSKTRYQPQHFGDGTRLSIL.

This clone was recorded only once. This chain uses TRBV24-1 with TRBJ1-1; a possible D gene is TRBD1 (5 bases). From germline, CDR1 is KGHDR and CDR2 SFDVKD. CDR3 length: 12 amino acids. The germline V and J ends were trimmed by 5 bases and 3 bases, with 6 bases remaining between them. The CDR3, as DNA: TGTGCCACCAGTGGACAGTACACTGAAGCTTTCTTT. It yields the protein CATSGQYTEAFF.

The chain is built from TRBV9 and TRBJ1-4, with D perhaps TRBD1 (6 bases). Trimming removed 0 bases from V and 4 bases from J, with 16 bases in between. CDR1 is SGDLS, CDR2 YYNGEE, per germline. The CDR3 length is 17 residues. The CDR3 coding sequence is TGTGCCAGCAGCGTAGATGCCTGGGGGCAGGTTAATGAAAAACTGTTTTTT. This codes for CASSVDAWGQVNEKLFF. The full variable domain, completed using reference TRBV9 and TRBJ1-4, is DSGVTQTPKHLITATGQRVTLRCSPRSGDLSVYWYQQSLDQGLQFLIQYYNGEERAKGNILERFSAQQFPDLHSELNLSSLELGDSALYFCASSVDAWGQVNEKLFFGSGTQLSVL.

This clone has just one count. The chain joins TRBV5-1 to TRBJ1-5; 11 bases are shared with TRBD1. The CDR3 spans 15 residues. Germline assignment: CDR1 SGHRS and CDR2 YFSETQ. With 0 bases clipped from V and 6 bases from J, the junction kept 2 bases outside the gene matches. CDR3 DNA: TGCGCCAGCAGCTTGGGGACAGGGGGCGGTCAGCCCCAGCATTTT. Protein product: CASSLGTGGGQPQHF.

The table lists this clone with a count of one. This chain links TRBV28 with TRBJ2-7; TRBD1 matches at 8 bases. V trimming: 6 bases; J trimming: 3 bases; junction bases outside the gene matches: 1. This CDR3 has 12 amino acids. The germline V gene has CDR1 MDHEN and CDR2 SYDVKM. The CDR3: CASSDRGYEQYF. In DNA form, the CDR3 reads TGTGCCAGCAGCGACAGGGGCTACGAGCAGTACTTC.

The CDR3, as DNA: TGTGCCAGCTCACCAACAGGGGCGATAAACATTCAGTACTTC. Encoded protein: CASSPTGAINIQYF. J is TRBJ2-4 and V is TRBV18, with 7 bases lining up with TRBD1. The CDR3 spans 14 residues. The V segment lost 2 bases and the J segment 6 bases; nucleotides outside the gene matches: 4. Germline V gives CDR1 KGHSH, CDR2 LQKENI.